This T cell receptor beta chain was sequenced for a study of T cell repertoires in cytomegalovirus infection. General study points: Dominant in the ex vivo response were TCR beta clonotypes restricted by HLA-C and specific for CMV.

TCRdb re-called the reads with MiXCR, one entry per CDR3 protein. The sample comprises more than 150,000 distinct CDR3 sequences, under 25% of which are singletons, and just under 3% rests with the top ten. This clonotype was recorded many times. No antigen is known for it. V was pared by 8 bases and J by 3 bases, with 6 bases of the junction left unmatched. In germline, CDR1 is SGHTA, CDR2 FQGNSA. The CDR3 is 14 amino acids. Sequencing was carried out using PBMCs. V usage is TRBV7-2 and J usage is TRBJ2-1, with TRBD1 matching over 8 bases. This sequence originates from a human donor in good health (CMV status not recorded). Some clones in this sample may be carry-over from other donors' samples. The chain's CDR3 is CASGTGDYYNEQFF. CDR3 coding DNA: TGTGCCAGCGGGACAGGAGATTACTACAATGAGCAGTTCTTC.